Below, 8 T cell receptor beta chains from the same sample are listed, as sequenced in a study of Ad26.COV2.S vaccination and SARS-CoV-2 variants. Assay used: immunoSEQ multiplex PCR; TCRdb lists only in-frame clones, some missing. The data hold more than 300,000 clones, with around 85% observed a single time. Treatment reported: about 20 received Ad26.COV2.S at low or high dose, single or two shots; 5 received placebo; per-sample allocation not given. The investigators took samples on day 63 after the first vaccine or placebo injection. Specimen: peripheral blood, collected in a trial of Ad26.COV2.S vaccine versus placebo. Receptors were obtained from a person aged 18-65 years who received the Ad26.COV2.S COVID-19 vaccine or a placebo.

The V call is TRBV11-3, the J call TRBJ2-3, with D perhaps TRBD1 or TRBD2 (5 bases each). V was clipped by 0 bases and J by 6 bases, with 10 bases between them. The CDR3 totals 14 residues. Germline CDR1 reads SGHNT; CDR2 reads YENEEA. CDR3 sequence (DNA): TGTGCCAGCAGCTTAGAGGGGACCACGGATACGCAGTATTTT. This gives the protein CASSLEGTTDTQYF. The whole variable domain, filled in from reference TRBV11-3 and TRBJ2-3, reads EAGVVQSPRYKIIEKKQPVAFWCNPISGHNTLYWYLQNLGQGPELLIRYENEEAVDDSQLPKDRFSAERLKGVDSTLKIQPAELGDSAVYLCASSLEGTTDTQYFGPGTRLTVL.

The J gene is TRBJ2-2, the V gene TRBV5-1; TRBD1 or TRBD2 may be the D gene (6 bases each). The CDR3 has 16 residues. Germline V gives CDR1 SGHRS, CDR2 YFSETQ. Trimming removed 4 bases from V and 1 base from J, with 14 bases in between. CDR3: CASSPGGGLNTGELFF. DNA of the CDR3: TGCGCCAGCAGCCCCGGAGGGGGGCTGAACACCGGGGAGCTGTTTTTT.

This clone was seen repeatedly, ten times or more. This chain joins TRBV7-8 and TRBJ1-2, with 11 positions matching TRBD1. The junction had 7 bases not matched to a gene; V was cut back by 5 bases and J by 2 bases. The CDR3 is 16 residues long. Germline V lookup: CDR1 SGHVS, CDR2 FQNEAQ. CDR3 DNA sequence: TGTGCCAGCAGCATACACCGGGACAGGGGGAACTATGGCTACACCTTC. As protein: CASSIHRDRGNYGYTF.

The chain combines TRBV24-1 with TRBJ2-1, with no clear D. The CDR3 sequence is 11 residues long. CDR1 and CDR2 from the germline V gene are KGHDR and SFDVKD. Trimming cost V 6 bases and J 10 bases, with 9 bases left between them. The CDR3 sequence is CATSRAEEQFF. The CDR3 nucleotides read TGTGCCACCAGTAGGGCAGAGGAGCAGTTCTTC.

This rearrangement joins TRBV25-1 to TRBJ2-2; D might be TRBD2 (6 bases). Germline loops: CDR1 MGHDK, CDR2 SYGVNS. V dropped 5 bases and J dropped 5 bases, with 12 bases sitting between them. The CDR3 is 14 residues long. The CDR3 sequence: CASSILGGTGELFF. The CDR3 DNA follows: TGTGCCAGCAGTATCCTCGGGGGAACCGGGGAGCTGTTTTTT.

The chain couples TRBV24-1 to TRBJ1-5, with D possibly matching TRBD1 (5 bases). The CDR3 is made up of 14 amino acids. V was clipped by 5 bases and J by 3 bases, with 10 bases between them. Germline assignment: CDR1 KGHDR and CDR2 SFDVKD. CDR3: CATSGVGDNQPQHF. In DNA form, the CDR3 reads TGTGCCACCAGTGGGGTAGGGGACAATCAGCCCCAGCATTTT.

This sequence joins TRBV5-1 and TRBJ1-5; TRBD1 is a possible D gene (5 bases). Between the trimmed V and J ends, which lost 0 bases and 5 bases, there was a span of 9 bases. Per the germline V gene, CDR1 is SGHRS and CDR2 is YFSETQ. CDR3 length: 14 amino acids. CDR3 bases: TGCGCCAGCAGCTTGGAAGGGGAATATCAGCCCCAGCATTTT. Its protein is CASSLEGEYQPQHF.

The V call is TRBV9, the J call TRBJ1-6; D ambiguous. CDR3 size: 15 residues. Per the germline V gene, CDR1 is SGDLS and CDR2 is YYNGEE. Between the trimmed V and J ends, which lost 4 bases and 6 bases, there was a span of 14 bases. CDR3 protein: CASSLSERGNSPLHF. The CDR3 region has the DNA TGTGCCAGCAGCCTTAGTGAGAGAGGTAATTCACCCCTCCACTTT.